The sequence of this T cell receptor (beta chain) was determined in a study of blood T cell repertoires in COVID-19. Looking at the study overall: The United States, Italy and Spain supplied acute and convalescent COVID-19 samples. T cells, B-cell-depleted T cells, or PBMCs supplied cDNA or gDNA.

Germline lookup yields CDR1 SGHAT and CDR2 FQDESV (reference sequence). V dropped 5 bases and J dropped 2 bases, with 3 bases sitting between them. The CDR3 totals 11 residues. Per the original methods: By means of reference gene primer amplification, nucleated cell counts were estimated. Libraries were prepared by immunoSEQ multiplex PCR; TCRdb keeps only in-frame clonotypes and omits some of them. The V and J calls and clone size come from that table; D and trimming were worked out from the DNA. The profile covers about 120,000 clones, with around 81% appearing a single time and more than 3% taken by the ten largest.

The receptor was derived from a woman aged 45-65 years with acute or convalescent COVID-19. The rearrangement uses TRBV11-1 and TRBJ1-1; D unclear. The material sequenced was peripheral blood. CDR3 protein: CASSLNTEAFF. CDR3 in DNA: TGTGCCAGCAGCCTTAACACTGAAGCTTTCTTT.